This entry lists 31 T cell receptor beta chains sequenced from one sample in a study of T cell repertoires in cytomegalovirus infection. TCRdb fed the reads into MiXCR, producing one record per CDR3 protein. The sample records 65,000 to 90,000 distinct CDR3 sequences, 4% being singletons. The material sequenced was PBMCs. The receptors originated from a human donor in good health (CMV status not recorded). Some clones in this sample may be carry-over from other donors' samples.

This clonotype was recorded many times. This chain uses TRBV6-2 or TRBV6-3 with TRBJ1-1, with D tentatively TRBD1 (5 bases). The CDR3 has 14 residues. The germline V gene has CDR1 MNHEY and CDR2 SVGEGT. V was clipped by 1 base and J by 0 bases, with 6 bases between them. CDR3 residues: CASSYWGMNTEAFF. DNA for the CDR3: TGTGCCAGCAGTTACTGGGGGATGAACACTGAAGCTTTCTTT.

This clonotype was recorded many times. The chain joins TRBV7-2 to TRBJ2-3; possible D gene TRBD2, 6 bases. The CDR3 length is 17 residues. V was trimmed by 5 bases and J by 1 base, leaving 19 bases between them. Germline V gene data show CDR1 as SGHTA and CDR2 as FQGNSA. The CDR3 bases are TGTGCCAGCAGCCCGTACAAGGGAAGCGGGCGCACAGATACGCAGTATTTT. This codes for CASSPYKGSGRTDTQYF.

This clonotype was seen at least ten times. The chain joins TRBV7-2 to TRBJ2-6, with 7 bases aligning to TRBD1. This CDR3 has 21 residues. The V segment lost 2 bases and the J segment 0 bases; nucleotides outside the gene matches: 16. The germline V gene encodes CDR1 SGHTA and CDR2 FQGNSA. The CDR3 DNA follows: TGTGCCAGCAGCTTATTGTCTCCGGGGACAGCATCAGACTCTGGGGCCAACGTCCTGACTTTC. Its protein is CASSLLSPGTASDSGANVLTF.

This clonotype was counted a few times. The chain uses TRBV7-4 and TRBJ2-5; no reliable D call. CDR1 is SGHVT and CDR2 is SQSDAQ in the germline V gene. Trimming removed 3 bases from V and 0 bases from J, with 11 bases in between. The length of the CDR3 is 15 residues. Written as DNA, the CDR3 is TGTGCCAGCAGCTTTATTTCTTCAAACCAAGAGACCCAGTACTTC. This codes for CASSFISSNQETQYF.

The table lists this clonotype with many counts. The CDR3 sequence is CASSPSGTGFYEQYF. The CDR3 DNA reads TGCGCCAGCAGCCCGTCCGGGACTGGATTCTACGAGCAGTACTTC. The chain couples TRBV5-1 to TRBJ2-7; D may be TRBD2 (6 bases). Germline V gene data show CDR1 as SGHRS and CDR2 as YFSETQ. The CDR3 loop spans 15 amino acids. Trimming shortened V by 4 bases and J by 3 bases, and 17 bases separated the two germline ends.

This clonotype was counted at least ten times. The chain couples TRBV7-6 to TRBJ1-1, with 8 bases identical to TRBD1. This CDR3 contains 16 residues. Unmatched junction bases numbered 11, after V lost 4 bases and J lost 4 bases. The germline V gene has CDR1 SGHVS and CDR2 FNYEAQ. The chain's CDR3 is CASSSSIRGRFTEAFF. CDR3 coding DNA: TGTGCCAGCAGCTCATCTATCAGGGGGCGGTTCACTGAAGCTTTCTTT.

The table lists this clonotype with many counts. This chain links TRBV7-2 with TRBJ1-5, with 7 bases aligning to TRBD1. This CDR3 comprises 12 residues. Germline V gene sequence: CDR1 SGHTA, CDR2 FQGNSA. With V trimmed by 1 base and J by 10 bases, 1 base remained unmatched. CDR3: CASSLGGGPQHF. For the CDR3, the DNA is TGTGCCAGCAGCTTAGGAGGGGGCCCCCAGCATTTT.

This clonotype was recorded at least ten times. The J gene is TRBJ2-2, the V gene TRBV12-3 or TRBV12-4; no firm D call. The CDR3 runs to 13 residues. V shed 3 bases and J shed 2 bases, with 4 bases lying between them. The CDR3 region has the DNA TGTGCCAGCAGTTTCACTAACACCGGGGAGCTGTTTTTT. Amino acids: CASSFTNTGELFF.

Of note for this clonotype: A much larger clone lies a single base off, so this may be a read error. The CDR3 is CASSFGITDTQYF. In nucleotides, the CDR3 is TGTGCCAGCAGCTTTGGGATCACAGATACGCAGTATTTT. The rearrangement uses TRBV7-2 and TRBJ2-3, with D unresolved. This CDR3 has 13 residues. V lost 3 bases, J lost 2 bases, and 6 bases lay in between. Germline CDR1 SGHTA, CDR2 FQGNSA. Using reference TRBV7-2 and TRBJ2-3 for the parts outside the CDR3, the full variable domain is GAGVSQSPSNKVTEKGKDVELRCDPISGHTALYWYRQSLGQGLEFLIYFQGNSAPDKSGLPSDRFSAERTGGSVSTLTIQRTQQEDSAVYLCASSFGITDTQYFGPGTRLTVL.

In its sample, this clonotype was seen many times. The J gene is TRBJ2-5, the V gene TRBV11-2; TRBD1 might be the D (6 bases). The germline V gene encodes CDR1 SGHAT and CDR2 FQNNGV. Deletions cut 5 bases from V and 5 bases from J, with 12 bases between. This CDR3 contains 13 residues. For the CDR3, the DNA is TGTGCCAGCAGCCCTTGGACAGAGGAGACCCAGTACTTC. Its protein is CASSPWTEETQYF.

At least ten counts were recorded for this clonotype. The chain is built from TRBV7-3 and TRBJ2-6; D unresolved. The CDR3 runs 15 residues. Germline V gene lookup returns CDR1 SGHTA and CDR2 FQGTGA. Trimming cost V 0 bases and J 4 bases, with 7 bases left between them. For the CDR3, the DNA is TGTGCCAGCAGCTTAACAGGGCCCGGGGCCAACGTCCTGACTTTC. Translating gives CASSLTGPGANVLTF. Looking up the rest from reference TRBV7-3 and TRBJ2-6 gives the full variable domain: GAGVSQTPSNKVTEKGKYVELRCDPISGHTALYWYRQSLGQGPEFLIYFQGTGAADDSGLPNDRFFAVRPEGSVSTLKIQRTERGDSAVYLCASSLTGPGANVLTFGAGSRLTVL.

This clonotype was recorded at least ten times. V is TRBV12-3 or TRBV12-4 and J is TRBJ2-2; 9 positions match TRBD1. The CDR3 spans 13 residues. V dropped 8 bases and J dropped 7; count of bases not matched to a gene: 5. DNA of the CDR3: TGTGCCAGCCTCGGACAGGGGAACGGGGAGCTGTTTTTT. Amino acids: CASLGQGNGELFF.

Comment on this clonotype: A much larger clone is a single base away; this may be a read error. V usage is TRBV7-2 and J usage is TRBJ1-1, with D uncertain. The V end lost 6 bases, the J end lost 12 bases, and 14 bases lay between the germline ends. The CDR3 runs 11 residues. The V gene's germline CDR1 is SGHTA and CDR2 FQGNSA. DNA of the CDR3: TGTGCCAGCAGACTATCGACGGGGACTTTCTTT. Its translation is CASRLSTGTFF. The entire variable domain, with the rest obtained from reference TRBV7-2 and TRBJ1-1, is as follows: GAGVSQSPSNKVTEKGKDVELRCDPISGHTALYWYRQSLGQGLEFLIYFQGNSAPDKSGLPSDRFSAERTGGSVSTLTIQRTQQEDSAVYLCASRLSTGTFFGQGTRLTVV.

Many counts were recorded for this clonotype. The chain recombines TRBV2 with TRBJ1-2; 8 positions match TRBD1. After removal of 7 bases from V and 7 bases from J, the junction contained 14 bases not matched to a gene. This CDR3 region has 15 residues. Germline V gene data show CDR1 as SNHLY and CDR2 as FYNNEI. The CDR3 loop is CASTEGRGPLSGYTF. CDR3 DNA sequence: TGTGCCAGCACCGAGGGCAGGGGGCCCCTGAGTGGCTACACCTTC.

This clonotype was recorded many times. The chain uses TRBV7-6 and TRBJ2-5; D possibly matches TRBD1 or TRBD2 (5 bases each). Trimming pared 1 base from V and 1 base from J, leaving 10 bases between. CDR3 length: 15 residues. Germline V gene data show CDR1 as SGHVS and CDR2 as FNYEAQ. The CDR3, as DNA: TGTGCCAGCAGCTTAGGGGGGAAGGGCCAAGAGACCCAGTACTTC. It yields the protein CASSLGGKGQETQYF.

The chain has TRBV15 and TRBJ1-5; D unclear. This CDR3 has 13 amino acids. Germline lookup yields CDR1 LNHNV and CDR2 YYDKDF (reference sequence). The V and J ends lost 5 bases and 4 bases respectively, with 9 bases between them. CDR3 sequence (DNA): TGTGCCACCAGCCTACAGTGGAATCAGCCCCAGCATTTT. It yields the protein CATSLQWNQPQHF. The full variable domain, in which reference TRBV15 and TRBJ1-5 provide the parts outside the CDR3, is DAMVIQNPRYQVTQFGKPVTLSCSQTLNHNVMYWYQQKSSQAPKLLFHYYDKDFNNEADTPDNFQSRRPNTSFCFLDIRSPGLGDTAMYLCATSLQWNQPQHFGDGTRLSIL.

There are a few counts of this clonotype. CDR3 sequence reads: CASSLEAVTDTQYF. CDR3 in DNA: TGCGCCAGCAGCTTGGAAGCGGTCACAGATACGCAGTATTTT. V gene TRBV5-1 combines with J gene TRBJ2-3, with a weak D call TRBD2 (5 bases). This CDR3 has 14 residues. CDR1 is SGHRS and CDR2 is YFSETQ in the germline V gene. With 0 bases removed from V and 2 bases from J, the gap between germline ends came to 7 bases.

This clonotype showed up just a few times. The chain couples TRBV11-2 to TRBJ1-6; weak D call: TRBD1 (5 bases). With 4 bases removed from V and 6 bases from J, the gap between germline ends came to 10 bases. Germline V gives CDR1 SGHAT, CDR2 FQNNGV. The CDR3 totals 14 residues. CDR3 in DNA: TGTGCCAGCAGCTCGACAGCGCTTAATTCACCCCTCCACTTT. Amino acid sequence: CASSSTALNSPLHF.

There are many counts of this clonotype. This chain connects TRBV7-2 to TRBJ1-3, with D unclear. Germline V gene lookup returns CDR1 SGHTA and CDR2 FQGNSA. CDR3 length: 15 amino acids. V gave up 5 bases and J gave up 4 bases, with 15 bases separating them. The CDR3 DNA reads TGTGCCAGCAGCGCGTCTCGACTTGGGGGAAACACCATATATTTT. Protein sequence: CASSASRLGGNTIYF.

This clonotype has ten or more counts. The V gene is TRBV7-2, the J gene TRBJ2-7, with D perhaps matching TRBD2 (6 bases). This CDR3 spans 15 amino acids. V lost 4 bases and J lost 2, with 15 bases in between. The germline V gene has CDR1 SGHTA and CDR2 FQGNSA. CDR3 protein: CASSSEEGPAYEQYF. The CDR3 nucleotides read TGTGCCAGCAGCTCAGAGGAGGGACCGGCCTACGAGCAGTACTTC.

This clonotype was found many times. The CDR3 nucleotides are TGTGCCAGCAGCTTATATACAGGGACTGCCTACGAGCAGTACTTC. Amino acid sequence: CASSLYTGTAYEQYF. The chain carries TRBV7-9 and TRBJ2-7; the D call may be TRBD1 or TRBD2 (6 bases each). V was pared by 2 bases and J by 2 bases, with 13 bases between. Germline CDR1 and CDR2: SEHNR and FQNEAQ (reference sequence). This CDR3 spans 15 amino acids.

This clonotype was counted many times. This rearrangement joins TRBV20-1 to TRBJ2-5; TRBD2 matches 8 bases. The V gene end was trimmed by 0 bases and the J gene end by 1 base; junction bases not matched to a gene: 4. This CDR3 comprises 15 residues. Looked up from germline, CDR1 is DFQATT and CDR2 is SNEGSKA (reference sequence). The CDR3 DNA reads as TGCAGTGCTAGAGATACCGGGACTAGCCAAGAGACCCAGTACTTC. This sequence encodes CSARDTGTSQETQYF.

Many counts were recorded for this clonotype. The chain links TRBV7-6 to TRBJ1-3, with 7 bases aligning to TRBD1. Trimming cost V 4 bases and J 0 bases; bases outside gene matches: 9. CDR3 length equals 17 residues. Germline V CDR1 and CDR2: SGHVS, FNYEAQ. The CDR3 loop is CASSSGTAHFSGNTIYF. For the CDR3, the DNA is TGTGCCAGCAGCTCGGGGACAGCTCATTTCTCTGGAAACACCATATATTTT.

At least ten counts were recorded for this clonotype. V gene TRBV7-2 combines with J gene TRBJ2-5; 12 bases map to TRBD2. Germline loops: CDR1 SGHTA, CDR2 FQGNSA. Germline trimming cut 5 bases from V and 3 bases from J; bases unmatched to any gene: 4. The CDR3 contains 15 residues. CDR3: CASSPTSGREETQYF. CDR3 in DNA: TGTGCCAGCAGCCCGACTAGCGGGAGAGAAGAGACCCAGTACTTC. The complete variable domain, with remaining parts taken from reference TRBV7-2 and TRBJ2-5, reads GAGVSQSPSNKVTEKGKDVELRCDPISGHTALYWYRQSLGQGLEFLIYFQGNSAPDKSGLPSDRFSAERTGGSVSTLTIQRTQQEDSAVYLCASSPTSGREETQYFGPGTRLLVL.

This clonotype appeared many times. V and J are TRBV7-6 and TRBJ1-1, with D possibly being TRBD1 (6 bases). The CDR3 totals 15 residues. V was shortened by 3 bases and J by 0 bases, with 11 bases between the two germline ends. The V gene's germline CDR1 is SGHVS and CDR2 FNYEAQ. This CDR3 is CASSFGGLVNTEAFF. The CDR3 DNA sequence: TGTGCCAGCAGCTTTGGGGGGCTCGTGAACACTGAAGCTTTCTTT.

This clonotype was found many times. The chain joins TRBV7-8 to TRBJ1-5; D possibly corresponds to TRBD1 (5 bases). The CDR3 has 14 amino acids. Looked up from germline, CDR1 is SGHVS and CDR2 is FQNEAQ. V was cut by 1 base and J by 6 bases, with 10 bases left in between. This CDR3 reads CASSLGGNSQPQHF. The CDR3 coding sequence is TGTGCCAGCAGCTTAGGGGGGAATAGTCAGCCCCAGCATTTT.

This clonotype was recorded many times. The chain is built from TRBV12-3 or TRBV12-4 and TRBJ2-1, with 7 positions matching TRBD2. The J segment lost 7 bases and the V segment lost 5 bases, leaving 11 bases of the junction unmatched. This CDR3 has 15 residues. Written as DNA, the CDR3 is TGTGCCAGCAGTCCGGGACTACCCCAAGGGAATGAGCAGTTCTTC. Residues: CASSPGLPQGNEQFF.

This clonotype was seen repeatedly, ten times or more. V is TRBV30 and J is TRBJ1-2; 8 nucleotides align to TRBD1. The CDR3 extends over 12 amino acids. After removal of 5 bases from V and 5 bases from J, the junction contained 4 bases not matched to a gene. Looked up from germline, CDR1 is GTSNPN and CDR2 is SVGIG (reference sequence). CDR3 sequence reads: CAWVGTGYGYTF. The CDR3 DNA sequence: TGTGCCTGGGTCGGGACAGGTTATGGCTACACCTTC. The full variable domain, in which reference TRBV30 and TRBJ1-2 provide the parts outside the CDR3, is SQTIHQWPATLVQPVGSPLSLECTVEGTSNPNLYWYRQAAGRGLQLLFYSVGIGQISSEVPQNLSASRPQDRQFILSSKKLLLSDSGFYLCAWVGTGYGYTFGSGTRLTVV.

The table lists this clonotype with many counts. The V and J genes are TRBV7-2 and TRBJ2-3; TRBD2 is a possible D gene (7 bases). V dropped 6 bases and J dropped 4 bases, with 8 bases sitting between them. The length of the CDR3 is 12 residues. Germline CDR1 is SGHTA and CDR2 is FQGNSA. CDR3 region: CASRGGADTQYF. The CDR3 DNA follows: TGTGCCAGCAGAGGGGGGGCAGATACGCAGTATTTT.

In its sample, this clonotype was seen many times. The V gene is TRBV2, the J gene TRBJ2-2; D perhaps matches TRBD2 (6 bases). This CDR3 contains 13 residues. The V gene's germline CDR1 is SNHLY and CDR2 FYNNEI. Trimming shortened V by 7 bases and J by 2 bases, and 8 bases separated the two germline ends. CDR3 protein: CASKAGNTGELFF. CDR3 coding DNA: TGTGCCAGCAAGGCGGGAAACACCGGGGAGCTGTTTTTT.

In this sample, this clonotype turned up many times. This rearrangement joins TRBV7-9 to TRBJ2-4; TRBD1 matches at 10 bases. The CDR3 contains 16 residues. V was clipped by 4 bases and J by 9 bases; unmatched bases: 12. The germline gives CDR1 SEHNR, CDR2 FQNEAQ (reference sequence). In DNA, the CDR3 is TGTGCCAGCAGCTCCCCGGGACAGGGGACCATGGGCATTCAGTACTTC. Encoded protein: CASSSPGQGTMGIQYF.